The rows below give T cell receptor beta chains drawn from one sample of a study of blood T cell repertoires in COVID-19. Measured with immunoSEQ multiplex PCR; TCRdb has only the in-frame clones, and not every one. The sample shows a few hundred thousand clones, roughly 90% of them seen only once. Sequenced: PBMCs or T cells enriched from blood (not recorded which). The receptors here all came from a woman aged 18-29 years who had recovered from COVID-19. The conserved cysteine and the conserved F or W are not part of the CDR3 here.

J,V,CDR3
TRBJ1-2,TRBV3-1/TRBV3-2,ASSHADGGPGGYT
TRBJ1-3,TRBV5-1,ASSLGGRRGGNTIY
TRBJ2-7,TRBV5-1,ASSLDRAGGSYEQY
TRBJ1-3,TRBV5-5,ASSPTGSSGNTIY
TRBJ1-6,TRBV28,ASSLVGPSGTNSPLH
TRBJ1-5,TRBV7-9,ASSLNGVSNQPQH
TRBJ2-1,TRBV2,ASRPRDRHYNEQF
TRBJ1-1,TRBV27,ASNGFLREGGNTEAF
TRBJ2-1,TRBV7-2,ASSPTPTYNEQF
TRBJ1-5,TRBV5-6,ASSLGAVDQPQH
TRBJ2-1,TRBV5-4,ASSLVSGGAYNEQF
TRBJ1-5,TRBV27,ASSHYDSNQPQH
TRBJ2-4,TRBV6-2/TRBV6-3,ASSYLAGATVAKNIQY
TRBJ2-6,TRBV28,ASSRYGGSGANVLT
TRBJ1-3,TRBV9,ASSPSGRDVGNTIY
TRBJ1-3,TRBV5-3,ARSLALRGLSGNTIY
TRBJ2-1,TRBV6-1,ASSDGGGASNEQF
TRBJ2-7,TRBV27,ASSLLRGEQY
TRBJ2-2,TRBV6-5,AMTGGAGGELF
TRBJ1-1,TRBV12-3/TRBV12-4,ASSRDKYTEAF
TRBJ1-2,TRBV10-3,AISARTGGYGYT
TRBJ1-1,TRBV27,ASSLLGGAGLN
TRBJ1-3,TRBV19,ASTINPGYGNTIY